Here is one T cell receptor beta chain with its context. Its cognate antigen has yet to be identified. Within one base of it there is no much larger clone, and no base qualities were kept. The junction shows trimming of 2 bases on V and 6 bases on J, and the gene matches do not reach 10 bases of it. As encoded in the germline V gene (reference sequence), CDR1 is MNHNY while CDR2 is SVGAGI. The CDR3 numbers 16 residues from cysteine through phenylalanine. The only DNA kept is the CDR3, 48 bases in frame from the first base. TCRbeta CDR3 regions were amplified from genomic DNA by means of the immunoSEQ Assay, a bias-controlled multiplex PCR. The authors' analysis ran thus. Nucleated cell counts per sample were estimated from amplification of reference gene primers within the assay. To quantify the absolute abundance of each unique TCRbeta CDR3 rearrangement, sequence reads were collapsed and filtered. For each sample, productive Simpson clonality was calculated as the square root of Simpson's diversity index across productive rearrangements. The table comes from immuneACCESS by way of TCRdb, which keeps in-frame sequences with V and J called. Part of the clones is missing from these tables; in studies checked, under half for an unresolved V gene and the rest for unknown reasons. The D gene and trimming were derived from the DNA, and the V and J assignments and clone size from that table. This sample holds under 95,000 clones; over 80% were observed only once. The ten largest clones take up about an eighth of the sample.

The collaborating institutions used their own protocols to collect whole blood in K2EDTA tubes. For TCRbeta analysis, collaborators shipped samples in one of three forms: frozen whole blood, isolated PBMCs, or DNA extracted from either of those sample types. This sample is part of a study of blood T cell repertoires in COVID-19 (dated by TCRdb to about 2020). Study-wide context: Collaborator samples came from the United States, Italy and Spain and covered acute and convalescent phases of COVID-19. The material from the prospective study consisted of cDNA or gDNA derived from T cells, B-cell-depleted T cells, or PBMCs. Subjects who had been exposed to COVID-19, were actively infected with it, or had recovered from it provided the deeply sampled blood TCRbeta repertoires that made up the dataset. The repertoires were made available in a free public database intended to serve as a resource for research on the immune response to SARS-CoV-2. Samples came from the ongoing ImmuneRACE study (first 160 participants) plus 1,254 subjects from 6 global collaborators. Nearly every sample came with metadata listing a de-identified subject ID, COVID-19 status, age in years and sex. HLA class I and class II types, where available, came from metadata supplied by the sample provider rather than from assay-based typing.

Study-wide findings and limitations: How much clinical and demographic metadata was included differed by source and by participant, and the metadata was provided uncurated.

In this chain, TRBV6-6 is recombined with TRBJ2-3, with 8 junctional bases fitting TRBD2. This TCR was recovered from a human donor in a cohort sampled during active COVID-19. The specimen was peripheral blood. The CDR3 region reads CASSYPPSGGGDTQYF. The DNA reads TGTGCCAGCAGTTACCCTCCTAGCGGCGGGGGGGATACGCAGTATTTT.